The clone carrying this T cell receptor beta chain came up once. Antigen specificity is unknown. The sample originates from a study of cytomegalovirus exposure and HLA in healthy donors. Overall study: Early release data held tens of millions of unique TCRs from HLA-typed donors.

This CDR3 spans 14 amino acids. The junction had 7 bases not matched to a gene; V was cut back by 1 base and J by 10 bases. The germline V gene has CDR1 KGHSH and CDR2 LQKENI. Notes on the study in general: TCR beta chains numbering 150 to 200 were designated cytomegalovirus-associated. Of the V segments, some could not be distinguished, including TRBV6-2 and TRBV6-3, and were excluded. In vitro, a few CMV-associated chains proved specific for CMV antigens.

The PCR had 60 Vbeta and 13 Jbeta primers. Measured with immunoSEQ multiplex PCR; TCRdb has only the in-frame clones, and not every one. Among more than 80,000 clones listed, about 76% were seen once. The clonotype comes from a human donor in good health. Material for sequencing was PBMCs. The rearrangement links TRBV18 to TRBJ2-1; 7 bases match TRBD1. CDR3 in amino acids: CASSPQFTGAEQFF. The CDR3 nucleotides are TGTGCCAGCTCACCACAGTTTACAGGGGCCGAGCAGTTCTTC.